This T cell receptor (beta chain) came from a study of cytomegalovirus exposure and HLA in healthy donors (dated by TCRdb to 2016 to 2017). Study-wide context: An earlier analysis of some 500 of the donors reported 250 to 350 Gb of sequence data and around 110 million unique TCR beta sequences from roughly 200 million T cells. An early release that covered roughly 600 HLA-typed donors contained approximately 300 gigabases of sequencing data and 75 million to 100 million unique TCR sequences. Of the 350 to 450 genotyped donors, over 65% fell in the genetic ancestry cluster associated with self-reported Caucasian donors. The study was designed to test whether signatures of past pathogen exposure could be identified by cataloging public T cell receptors. The study used immunosequencing to profile the T cell repertoires of around 600 subjects and linked those repertoires to cytomegalovirus serostatus. Besides the first cohort of more than 650 subjects, a separate validation cohort made up of 120 different subjects was used. To predict cytomegalovirus infection status, the study combined high-throughput TCR immunosequencing, statistical association of individual TCRs with disease status, and machine learning. A later analysis re-examined previously published TCR beta repertoires from more than 550 donors and added high-resolution HLA genotyping to investigate patterns of TCR occurrence. In the later analysis, no new phenotypic data were used to find candidate immune exposures; instead, reliance was placed on TCR beta sequences and their occurrence across donors. An earlier analysis of about 620 of the donors applied high-throughput TCR beta sequencing to assess whether each TCR beta V gene segment acted as functional or pseudogenic. Donor age, sex, ethnicity and CMV serostatus were collected together with the repertoire data. Genome-wide SNP genotypes for about three fifths of the roughly 670 donors were used in a later genetic analysis, which treated that subset as a discovery cohort. All discovery cohort repertoires had been generated on a single sequencing platform. Class I and class II HLA loci were covered by the typing at four-digit resolution. Typing coverage differed by locus: A, B, C, DRB1 and DQB1 were typed in roughly 620-640 donors, DQA1 in roughly 500, DPA1 in roughly 590, and DPB1 in approximately 450. Several DR-DQ haplotypes were treated as single units for association and clustering because of strong linkage in the cohort. Among around 400 genotyped donors of the cohort, an average of about 240,000 unique TCR beta nucleotide sequences was sequenced per donor, of which 15% to 20% were non-productive.

Receptor libraries were prepared by the immunoSEQ multiplex PCR assay. For the multiplex PCR, a mixture combining 60 forward primers for TCR Vbeta segments and 13 reverse primers for TCR Jbeta segments was used. The CDR3 region of rearranged TCR beta genes was amplified from genomic DNA by a multiplex PCR assay. The Illumina HiSeq System was used to sequence the amplified TCR beta libraries as 87-base-pair reads. The paper's processing steps were these. In a later analysis, tens of millions of unique TCR beta chains were counted across the roughly 670 repertoires, and around 11 million of these chains were shared by at least two donors. Raw reads were error-corrected and collapsed into unique sequences by a nearest-neighbor algorithm in which closely related sequences were merged to remove PCR and sequencing errors. To assign V, D and J gene segments, CDR3 sequences were aligned to IMGT reference sequences. For a sequence to be retained, a match of at least six nucleotides to both a V gene segment and a J gene segment was required. Rearrangements were called productive when the CDR3 lacked stop codons and stayed in frame with V and J; all others were non-productive. Following IMGT convention, CDR3 was defined as the stretch from the second conserved V-encoded cysteine up to the conserved J-encoded phenylalanine. Sequences without an unambiguous match to a single V gene segment were excluded from the earlier analysis of about 640 of the donors. An earlier analysis of fewer than 750 of the donors called V segments functional above 56.7% productive rearrangements and segregating when the between-donor standard deviation exceeded 5%. A statistical classification framework was built to diagnose cytomegalovirus status from the catalog of TCR beta chain sequences. In a later analysis, TCR nucleotide sequences were compared against IMGT/GENE-DB human TR gene sequences so that V and J genes could be assigned. Using the TCRdist pipeline, a later analysis assigned CDR3 sequences along with most-parsimonious VDJ recombination scenarios. In a later analysis, each TCR beta chain was defined by its CDR3 amino acid sequence together with its V-gene family, and reads without a unique V-gene family were excluded. To address suspected cross-contamination and a sequencing artifact, a later analysis removed around 600 highly shared, low-generation-probability nucleotide sequences. In a later analysis, a clonal expansion index for each public chain was calculated from normalized within-repertoire ranks of inferred template counts. A later analysis computed generation probabilities with a VDJ recombination model fitted to out-of-frame rearrangements, and checked the results against IGoR. A later analysis scored TCR-TCR, TCR-HLA and TCR-CMV co-occurrence with hypergeometric tests, applying a repertoire-size bias correction to TCR pairs. False discovery rates were estimated in a later analysis by permuting HLA or CMV assignments 20 times. In a later analysis, co-occurring TCRs were grouped using DBSCAN, and TCRdist sequence similarity was added for clustering within HLA-allele-positive subsets. Co-occurrence clustering excluded repertoires with fewer than 30,000 or more than 120,000 public chains, plus five with anomalous nucleotide sharing. TCRdb provides this immuneACCESS table in a form limited to in-frame rearrangements. Some clones are lacking; in checked studies, under half of them reflect an unresolved V gene, and why the rest are absent is not known. That table gives V, J and clone size, and the DNA gave D and trimming. Here the sample has 86,000 or so clones; 79% occur a single time. The ten largest clones capture about 15% of the sample.

The cohort was made up of about 670 healthy bone marrow donors. Cohort members were all nominally healthy when sampled, although unrecorded immune exposures were likely present. The donor was CMV seropositive and belonged to the group of over 250 seropositive cohort members. Each donor provided a peripheral blood sample, and peripheral blood mononuclear cells were used for TCR beta sequencing. The Qiagen DNeasy Blood Extraction Kit was used to extract genomic DNA from the blood cell samples. Concerning this clone itself: Its antigen specificity is not known. Qualities for individual bases were not recorded, and no much larger clone is one base off.

Here is what the overall study found, with its caveats: Presence/absence analyses assumed roughly uniform sequencing depth across donors, an assumption that may not hold. According to the authors, the approach could potentially be generalized to other disease states and immunological phenotypes. The earlier analysis of a few hundred of the donors excluded around 17 rarely observed V segments, including chromosome 9 orphons, because counts were too low. A later genetic analysis reported fewer N-insertions in productive TCRs among donors in an Asian-associated ancestry cluster than the approximately 670-donor mean. An association between a missense DCLRE1C variant and V-gene and J-gene trimming of TCR beta chains was found in a later genetic analysis and replicated in an independent cohort. In an earlier analysis of around 500 of the donors, most TCR beta V segments appeared in productive rearrangements about 87% or about 30% of the time, broadly matching IMGT annotations. Correlated functional status among segregating V segments might be attributable to linkage disequilibrium, but an unknown experimental factor could not be ruled out. A further reported finding was that TCR beta sequences accurately predicted the HLA-A and HLA-B alleles for most subjects in the first cohort. In both the original and validation cohorts, the classifier was reported to diagnose cytomegalovirus status with high specificity and sensitivity. Because HLA typing was unavailable for some donors at each locus, only the typed subset was used in association tests. A later analysis found that most CMV-associated TCR beta chains appeared HLA-restricted, with HLA associations seemingly driven largely by CMV exposure. In vitro tests confirmed that a few of the cytomegalovirus-associated TCR beta chains recognize cytomegalovirus antigens. The sequencing pipeline was judged likely to have produced a cluster of highly shared sequence variants as a technical artifact. CMV serostatus was the only immune exposure information available for the cohort. In a later analysis, HLA-associated TCR beta chains showed more clonal expansion and lower generation probabilities than non-associated chains that were equally common. In a later analysis, several top co-occurrence clusters were reported to appear linked to parvovirus B19, influenza, CMV and Epstein-Barr virus. The cohort was sequenced for TCR beta chains only, and without alpha or paired-chain data the features that could be detected were limited. The study listed 150 to 200 TCR beta chains as associated with cytomegalovirus. Across donors, most TCR sequences were observed very rarely, whereas some public TCRs were present in many individuals. When HLA alleles, especially DR and DQ, strongly co-occurred, attributing TCR associations to individual alleles was difficult. In a later analysis, some 18,000 TCR beta sequences were associated with specific HLA alleles at a false discovery rate of 0.05. According to a later analysis, TCR association rates differed among HLA loci, with DRB1 alleles showing the most associated TCRs and HLA-C alleles showing the fewest.

This receptor was taken from a woman in her 40s in good health and CMV-seropositive. The material sequenced was PBMCs.

The CDR3 region: CASSLGEATNQPQHF. Read as DNA, the sequence is TGTGCCAGCAGCTTAGGAGAGGCTACCAATCAGCCCCAGCATTTT. Rearrangement joined TRBV13 to TRBJ1-5; the D gene lacks a confident call. From the cysteine up to the phenylalanine, the CDR3 has a length of 15 residues. Left in the record is the CDR3 DNA by itself, 45 bases read in frame from the first base. V sheds 0 bases and J sheds 3 bases, leaving 9 bases between their ends. CDR1 and CDR2 are drawn from the germline V gene (reference sequence): PRHDT, FYEKMQ.